The TCR beta chain under discussion was sequenced for a study of CXCR3-negative and CXCR3-positive naive CD8 T cells. Across the whole study: Collectively, the libraries yielded 140 million or so TRB reads in total, at about 1.5 +/- 0.3 million per library. Broader study findings: Unlike memory cells, which differed, naive CXCR3-negative and CXCR3-positive cells had similar TRBV-TRBJ usage.

A note on this clonotype: The target antigen is unknown.

In preparing the TRB cDNA libraries, 5' RACE with UMI labels was used. TCRdb reprocessed the 5' RACE reads; each CDR3 protein has one entry and no DNA is given. Here the sample table reports about 130,000 distinct CDR3 sequences. From germline, CDR1 is SGHTA and CDR2 FQGNSA. The CDR3 is 15 residues long. The sequence was obtained from a human donor in good health. Some clones in this sample may be carry-over from other donors' samples. Sequenced material: naive CXCR3- CD8+ T cells from blood. Regarding subset: CD45RO-CCR7+CD27+CD95- naive CD8+ T cells lacking CXCR3 (TNR3-). The gene calls are TRBV7-2 and TRBJ1-1. CDR3: CASSFGGASRTEAFF.